A selection of T cell receptor beta chains follows, all from one sample in a study of lymphopenia after photon versus proton radiotherapy. Generated by immunoSEQ multiplex PCR, the TCRdb table keeps only in-frame clones and is missing some. The sample has about 12,000 clones, roughly nine tenths seen once. The specimen was peripheral blood, collected from a patient treated with proton-based radiotherapy. Receptors originate from a man between 60 and 75 years old with pancreatic cancer. CDR3s include the opening cysteine and the closing phenylalanine or tryptophan.

TRBV5-1 CASSSLGYEQFF
TRBV6-1 CASRIDPVSNQPQHF
TRBV9 CASSANLGGPTGELFF
TRBV5-4 CASRPGTGREQYF
TRBV27 CASSLLGQPQHF
TRBV30 CAWSVHSGQGGYTF
TRBV7-9 CASSSPLVGVGYEQYF
TRBV5-5 CASSGGTGAPNTEAFF
TRBV10-2 CASRLGQGRLDEQFF
TRBV5-6 CASSPAGVDYGYTF
TRBV10-3 CAIKAELAGGTAYNEQFF
TRBV2 CATSIGDEQFF
TRBV27 CASLGLAGLATDTQYF
TRBV18 CASSRDESSYNEQFF
TRBV6-5 CASRGSSYNEQFF
TRBV27 CASSSSARNLSPYEQYF
TRBV5-1 CASSVSATGELFF
TRBV9 CASSAGTSGIDTQYF
TRBV30 CAWKSASGRGLRYEQYF
TRBV6-1 CASSALQGRETGELFF
TRBV9 CASSVAKGGPQHF
TRBV7-9 CASSPKRRTGNEQYF
TRBV4-1 CASSQVVRTASLTDTQYF
TRBV2 CASSDPWKGEYNEQFF
TRBV27 CASSLSRASGGYTF
TRBV5-1 CASSLDAGIGNTIYF
TRBV5-1 CASRTGQGFDIQYF
TRBV10-2 CASRLKGQPNTEAFF
TRBV18 CASSPDRGSTEAFF
TRBV28 CASSLTGLLEEQYF
TRBV27 CASSLREGDQPQHF
TRBV11-3 CASSLTSGRAKGETQYF
TRBV4-2 CASSQDLDTQYF
TRBV7-6 CASSRPGETDEQYF
TRBV6-5 CASSLTGGTYEQYF
TRBV7-8 CASNPGQGVTQYF
TRBV7-9 CASSLGTGTEYNEQFF
TRBV28 CASSFWGGSRDSLTGYGYTF
TRBV5-5 CASSLVGRSYEQYF
TRBV6-1 CASTGIFGANVLTF
TRBV7-8 CASSFKVNTEAFF
TRBV5-6 CASSLGAGSYYEQYF
TRBV6-5 CASSRRRGEKLFF
TRBV2 CASETSSSTDTQYF
TRBV30 CAWSVGTGVQPQHF
TRBV19 CASSRLGDSNYGYTF
TRBV7-3 CASSSRPADTQYF
TRBV28 CASSPGRGYRYNEQFF
TRBV5-1 CASSFRDRAYEQYF
TRBV5-1 CASSSNGVSPLRGVEAFF
TRBV10-3 CAISRGGDTEAFF
TRBV28 CASIHGTSGRIETSYEQYF
TRBV27 CASRPTGRGMNTEAFF
TRBV19 CASSRRGGGMTDTQYF